The clone carrying this T cell receptor (beta chain) was seen a handful of times. This entry belongs to a study of T-cell reconstitution after alpha-beta-depleted transplantation in children. The CDR3 totals 16 residues. From germline, CDR1 is DFQATT and CDR2 SNEGSKA (reference sequence). Losses at the gene ends were 1 base for V and 2 bases for J; bases not matched to a gene: 9. Preparation of the TCRbeta library was carried out with unique molecular identifiers. MiXCR, run by TCRdb on the PCR reads, gives a single entry per CDR3 protein. This table has 350,000 to 450,000 distinct CDR3 sequences, 13% appearing once.

The V call is TRBV20-1, the J call TRBJ2-3; TRBD1 aligns across 7 bases. The sequences come from PBMCs, collected from the stem cell graft. This TCR derives from a human donor who donated a stem cell graft to a child with Fanconi anemia. Here the CDR3 reads CSARAAQQGYTDTQYF. Here the CDR3 DNA reads TGCAGTGCTAGAGCAGCACAACAGGGGTACACAGATACGCAGTATTTT.